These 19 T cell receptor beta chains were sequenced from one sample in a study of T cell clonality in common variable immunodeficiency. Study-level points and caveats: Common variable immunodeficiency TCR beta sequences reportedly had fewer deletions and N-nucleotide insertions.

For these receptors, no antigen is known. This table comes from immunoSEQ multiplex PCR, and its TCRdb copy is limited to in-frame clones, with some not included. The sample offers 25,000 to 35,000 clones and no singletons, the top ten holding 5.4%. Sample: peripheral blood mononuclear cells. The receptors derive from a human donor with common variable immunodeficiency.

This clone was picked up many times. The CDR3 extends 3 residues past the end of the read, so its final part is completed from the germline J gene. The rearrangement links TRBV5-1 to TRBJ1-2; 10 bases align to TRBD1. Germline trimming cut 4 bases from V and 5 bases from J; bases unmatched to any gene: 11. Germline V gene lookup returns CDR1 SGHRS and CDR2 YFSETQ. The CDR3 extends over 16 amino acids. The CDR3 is CASSPGDRGPPYGYTF. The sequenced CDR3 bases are TGCGCCAGCAGCCCAGGGGACAGGGGCCCCCCATATGGC.

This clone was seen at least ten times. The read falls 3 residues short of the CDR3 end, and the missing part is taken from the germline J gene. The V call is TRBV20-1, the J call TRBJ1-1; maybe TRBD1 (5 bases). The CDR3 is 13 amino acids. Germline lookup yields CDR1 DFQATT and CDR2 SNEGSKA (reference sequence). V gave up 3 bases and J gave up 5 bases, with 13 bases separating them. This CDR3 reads CSASIPEGTEAFF. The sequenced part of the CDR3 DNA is TGCAGTGCTAGTATCCCGGAGGGGACTGAA.

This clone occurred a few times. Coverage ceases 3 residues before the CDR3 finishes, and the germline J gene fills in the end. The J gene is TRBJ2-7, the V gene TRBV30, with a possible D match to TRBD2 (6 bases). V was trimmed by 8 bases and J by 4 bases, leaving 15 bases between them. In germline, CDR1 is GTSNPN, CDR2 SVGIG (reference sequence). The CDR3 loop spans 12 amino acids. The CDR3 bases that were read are TGTGCCGGAGGGGTCCTCCCTTACGAG. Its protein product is CAGGVLPYE. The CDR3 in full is CAGGVLPYEQYF.

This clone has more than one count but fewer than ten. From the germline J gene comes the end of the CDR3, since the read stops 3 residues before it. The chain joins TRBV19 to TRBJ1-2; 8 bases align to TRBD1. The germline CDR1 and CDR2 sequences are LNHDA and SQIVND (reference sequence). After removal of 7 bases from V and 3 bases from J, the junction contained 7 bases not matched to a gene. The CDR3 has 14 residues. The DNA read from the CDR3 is TGTGCCAGTACCCACTCAGGGGGCTACTATGGC. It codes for CASTHSGGYYG. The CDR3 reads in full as CASTHSGGYYGYTF.

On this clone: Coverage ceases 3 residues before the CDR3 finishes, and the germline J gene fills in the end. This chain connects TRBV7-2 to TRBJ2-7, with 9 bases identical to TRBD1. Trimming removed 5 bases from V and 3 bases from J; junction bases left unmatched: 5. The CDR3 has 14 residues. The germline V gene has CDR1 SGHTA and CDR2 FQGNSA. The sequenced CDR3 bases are TGTGCCAGCAGCCAGAGACAGGGGGACTACGAG. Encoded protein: CASSQRQGDYE. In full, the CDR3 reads CASSQRQGDYEQYF.

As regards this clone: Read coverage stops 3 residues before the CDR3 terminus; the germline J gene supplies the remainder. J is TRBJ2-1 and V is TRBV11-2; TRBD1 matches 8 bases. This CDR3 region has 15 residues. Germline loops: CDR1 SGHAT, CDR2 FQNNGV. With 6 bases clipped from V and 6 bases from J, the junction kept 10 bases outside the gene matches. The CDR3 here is CASSTTGAGSNEQFF. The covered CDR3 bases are TGTGCCAGCAGTACGACAGGGGCGGGAAGCAATGAG.

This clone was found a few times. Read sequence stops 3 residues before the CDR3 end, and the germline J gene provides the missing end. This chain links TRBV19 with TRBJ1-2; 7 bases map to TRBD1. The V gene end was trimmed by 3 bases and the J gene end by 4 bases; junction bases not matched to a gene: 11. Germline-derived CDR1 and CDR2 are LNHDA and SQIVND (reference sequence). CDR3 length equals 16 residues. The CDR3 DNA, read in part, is TGTGCCAGTAGTATTTCGGGACAGTCCTTCTCCTATGGC. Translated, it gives CASSISGQSFSYG. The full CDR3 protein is CASSISGQSFSYGYTF.

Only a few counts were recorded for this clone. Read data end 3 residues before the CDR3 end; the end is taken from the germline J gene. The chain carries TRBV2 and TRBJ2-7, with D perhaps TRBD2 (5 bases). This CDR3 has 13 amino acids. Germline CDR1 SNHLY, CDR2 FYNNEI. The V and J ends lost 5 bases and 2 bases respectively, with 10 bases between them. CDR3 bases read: TGTGCCAGCAGTACCGGGGTCACCTACGAG. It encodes CASSTGVTYE. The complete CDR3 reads CASSTGVTYEQYF.

The chain's CDR3 is CASSFATTKAFF. The sequenced part of the CDR3 DNA is TGTGCCAGCAGCTTTGCGACTACTAAA. The rearrangement joins TRBV7-2 to TRBJ1-1; D gene ambiguous. The read terminates 3 residues before the CDR3 end, so the remaining end is supplied by the germline J gene. Germline CDR1 SGHTA, CDR2 FQGNSA. The CDR3 consists of 12 residues.

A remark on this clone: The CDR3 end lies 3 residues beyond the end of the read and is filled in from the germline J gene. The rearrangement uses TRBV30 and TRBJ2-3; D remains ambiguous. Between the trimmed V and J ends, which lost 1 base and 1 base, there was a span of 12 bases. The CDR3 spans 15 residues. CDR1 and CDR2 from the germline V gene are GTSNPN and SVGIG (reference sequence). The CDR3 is CAWSASARGTDTQYF. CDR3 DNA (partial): TGTGCCTGGAGTGCCTCCGCTCGGGGCACAGATACG.

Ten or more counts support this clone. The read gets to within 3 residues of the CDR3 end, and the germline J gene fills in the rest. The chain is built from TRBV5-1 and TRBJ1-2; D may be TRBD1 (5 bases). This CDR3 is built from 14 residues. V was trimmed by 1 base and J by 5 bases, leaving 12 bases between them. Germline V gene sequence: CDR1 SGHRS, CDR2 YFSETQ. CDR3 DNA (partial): TGCGCCAGCAGCTTGTACCCGGGGGAGTATGGC. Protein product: CASSLYPGEYG. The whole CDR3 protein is CASSLYPGEYGYTF.

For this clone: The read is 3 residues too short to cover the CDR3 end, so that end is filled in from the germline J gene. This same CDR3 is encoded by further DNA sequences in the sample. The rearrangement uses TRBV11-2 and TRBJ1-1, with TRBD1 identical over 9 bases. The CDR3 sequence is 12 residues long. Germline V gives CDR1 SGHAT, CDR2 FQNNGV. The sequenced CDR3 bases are TGTGCCAGCAGCCTAGGACAGGGGAAG. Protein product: CASSLGQGK. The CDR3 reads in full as CASSLGQGKAFF.

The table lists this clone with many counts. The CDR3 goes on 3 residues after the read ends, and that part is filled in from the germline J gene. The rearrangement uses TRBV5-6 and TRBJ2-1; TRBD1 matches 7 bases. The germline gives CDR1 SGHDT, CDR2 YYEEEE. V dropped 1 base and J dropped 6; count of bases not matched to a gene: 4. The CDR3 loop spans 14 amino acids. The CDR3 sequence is CASSLTGEINEQFF. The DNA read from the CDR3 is TGTGCCAGCAGCTTGACAGGGGAGATCAATGAG.

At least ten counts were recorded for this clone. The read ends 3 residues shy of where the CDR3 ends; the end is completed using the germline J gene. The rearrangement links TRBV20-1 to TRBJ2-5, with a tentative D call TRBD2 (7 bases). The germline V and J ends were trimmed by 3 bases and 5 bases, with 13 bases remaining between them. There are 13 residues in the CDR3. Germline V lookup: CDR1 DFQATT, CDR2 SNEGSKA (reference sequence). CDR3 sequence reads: CSASWGGRETQYF. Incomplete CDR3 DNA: TGCAGTGCTAGCTGGGGGGGCAGGGAGACC.

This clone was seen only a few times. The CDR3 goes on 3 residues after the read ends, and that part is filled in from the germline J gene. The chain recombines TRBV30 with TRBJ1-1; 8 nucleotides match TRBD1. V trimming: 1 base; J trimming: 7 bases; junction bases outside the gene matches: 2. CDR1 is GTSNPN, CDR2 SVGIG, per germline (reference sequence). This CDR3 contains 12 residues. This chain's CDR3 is CAWSDRGNEAFF. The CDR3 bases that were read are TGTGCCTGGAGTGACAGGGGGAATGAA.

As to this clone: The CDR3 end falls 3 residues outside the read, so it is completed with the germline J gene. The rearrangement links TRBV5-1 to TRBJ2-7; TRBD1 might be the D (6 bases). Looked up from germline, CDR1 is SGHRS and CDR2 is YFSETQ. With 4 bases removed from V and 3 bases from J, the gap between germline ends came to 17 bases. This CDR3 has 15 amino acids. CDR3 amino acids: CASSPSFSRGYEQYF. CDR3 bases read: TGCGCCAGCAGCCCCAGTTTTTCCAGGGGCTACGAG.

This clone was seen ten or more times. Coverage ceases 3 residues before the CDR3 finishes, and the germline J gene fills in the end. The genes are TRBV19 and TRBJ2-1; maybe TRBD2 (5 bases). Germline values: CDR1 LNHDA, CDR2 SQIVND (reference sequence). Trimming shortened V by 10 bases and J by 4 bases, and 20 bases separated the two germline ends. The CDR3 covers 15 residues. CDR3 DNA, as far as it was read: TGTGCCACTAATATTGGACTTTCATCTTACAATGAG. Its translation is CATNIGLSSYNE. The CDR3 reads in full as CATNIGLSSYNEQFF.

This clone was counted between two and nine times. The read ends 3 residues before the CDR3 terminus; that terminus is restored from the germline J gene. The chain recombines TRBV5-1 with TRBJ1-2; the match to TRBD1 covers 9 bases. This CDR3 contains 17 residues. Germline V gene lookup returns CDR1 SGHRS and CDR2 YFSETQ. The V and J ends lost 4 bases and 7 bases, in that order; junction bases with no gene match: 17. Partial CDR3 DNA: TGCGCCAGCAGCGCGCGCCGCTTAGGACAGGGGAACGGTGGC. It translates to CASSARRLGQGNGG. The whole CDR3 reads CASSARRLGQGNGGYTF.

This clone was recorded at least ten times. Incomplete CDR3 DNA: TGCGCCAGCAGGGGACAGTCTAATGAAAAA. Translation: CASRGQSNEK. The whole CDR3 protein is CASRGQSNEKLFF. This sequence joins TRBV5-1 and TRBJ1-4; TRBD1 agrees at 7 bases. Read data end 3 residues before the CDR3 end; the end is taken from the germline J gene. Germline trimming cut 5 bases from V and 3 bases from J; bases unmatched to any gene: 1. The CDR3 runs 13 residues. Germline lookup yields CDR1 SGHRS and CDR2 YFSETQ.